A single sample is the source of the 10 T cell receptor beta chains below, sequenced in a study of tumor and adjacent non-tumor tissue in lung cancer. A modified ARM-PCR protocol with three rounds of nested PCR amplified TCRbeta. From the multiplex PCR reads, TCRdb called clonotypes with MiXCR, one entry per CDR3 protein. Among about 110,000 distinct CDR3 sequences, roughly 84% were seen once, and the ten largest hold approximately 24%. No cell sorting was done before RNA was extracted from the tissue. The specimen was lung tumor tissue. These receptors were collected from a man aged 65 to 79 with non-small cell lung cancer.

Remarks on this clonotype: One junction end does not reproduce the germline sequence, and a read error may be involved. The genes are TRBV6-8 and TRBJ2-2; D uncertain. The CDR3 consists of 16 residues. CDR1 is MNHGY and CDR2 is SAAAGT in the germline V gene. The CDR3, as DNA: TGTACCAGCAGTCGGTCCGAGACCATCAACACCGGGGAGCTGTTTTTT. Its protein is CTSSRSETINTGELFF.

The V gene is TRBV4-3, the J gene TRBJ1-3; TRBD1 matches 9 bases. The CDR3 has 15 residues. The V and J ends lost 1 base and 8 bases, in that order; junction bases with no gene match: 6. CDR1 LGHNA and CDR2 YSLEER come from the germline V gene. CDR3 protein: CASSQGTGVGYTIYF. DNA of the CDR3: TGCGCCAGCAGCCAAGGGACAGGGGTCGGATACACCATATATTTT.

This clonotype came up once. No conserved phenylalanine or tryptophan ends this CDR3, so it is likely a read error. V usage is TRBV7-8 and J usage is TRBJ2-1; D is unclear. The CDR3 length is 13 residues. Germline V gives CDR1 SGHVS, CDR2 FQNEAQ. CDR3 sequence reads: CANSLVLWDEQFS. The CDR3 nucleotides read TGTGCCAACAGCTTAGTGCTGTGGGATGAGCAGTTCTCC.

This clonotype appeared a few times. The chain links TRBV6-6 to TRBJ2-7, with a tentative D call TRBD2 (5 bases). The germline V and J ends were trimmed by 6 bases and 2 bases, with 14 bases remaining between them. The CDR3 totals 14 residues. CDR1 MNHNY and CDR2 SVGAGI come from the germline V gene (reference sequence). The CDR3 region is CASRGKRETYEQYF. The CDR3 DNA reads TGTGCCAGCAGGGGCAAGAGGGAGACCTACGAGCAGTACTTC.

In regard to this clonotype: A much larger clone differs from this one at a single base, so this may be a read error. The V call is TRBV12-3 or TRBV12-4, the J call TRBJ1-6; 11 positions agree with TRBD1. The CDR3 contains 15 residues. The CDR3 spells CANSLGGQGVSPLHF. CDR3 in DNA: TGTGCCAACAGTTTAGGGGGACAGGGGGTTTCACCCCTCCACTTT.

Points on this clonotype: One end of the junction is discordant with germline, which a read error may explain. The V call is TRBV29-1, the J call TRBJ2-5; D not resolved. This CDR3 comprises 12 residues. Germline CDR1 reads SQVTM; CDR2 reads ANQGSEA. CDR3 DNA sequence: TGCACCGTTGAGTCCGGTGCGGAGACCCAGTATTTC. It is translated as CTVESGAETQYF.

This chain links TRBV6-5 with TRBJ1-2; maybe TRBD1 (5 bases). Trimming took off 9 bases at V and 7 bases at J, with 18 bases between the two ends. The V gene's germline CDR1 is MNHEY and CDR2 SVGAGI. The CDR3 runs to 13 residues. CDR3 sequence reads: CASYFGGLSGYTF. The CDR3 nucleotides read TGTGCCAGTTATTTTGGGGGGTTGAGTGGCTACACCTTC.

The chain recombines TRBV14 with TRBJ2-3; D is perhaps TRBD1 or TRBD2 (5 bases each). The CDR3 covers 16 residues. The V gene's germline CDR1 is SGHDN and CDR2 FVKESK. The V and J ends lost 4 bases and 4 bases respectively, with 18 bases between them. DNA of the CDR3: TGTGCCAGCAGCCCGACAGTGGGGGTTTACCCAGATACGCAGTATTTT. Encoded protein: CASSPTVGVYPDTQYF.

This clonotype was recorded once. One junction end does not reproduce the germline sequence, and a read error may be involved. V is TRBV28 and J is TRBJ1-1; D remains unclear. From germline, CDR1 is MDHEN and CDR2 SYDVKM. The CDR3 totals 16 residues. The CDR3 coding sequence is TGTGGCAGCAGTACCGACGTCCGCGGTCGTACCACTGAAGCCTTCTTT. This encodes CGSSTDVRGRTTEAFF. Full variable domain (outside the CDR3, taken from reference TRBV28 and TRBJ1-1): DVKVTQSSRYLVKRTGEKVFLECVQDMDHENMFWYRQDPGLGLRLIYFSYDVKMKEKGDIPEGYSVSREKKERFSLILESASTNQTSMYLCGSSTDVRGRTTEAFFGQGTRLTVV.

The J gene is TRBJ2-7, the V gene TRBV11-2, with D possibly being TRBD1 (6 bases). Per germline, CDR1 SGHAT and CDR2 FQNNGV. There are 16 residues in the CDR3. V lost 7 bases to trimming and J lost 2 bases, with 21 bases between them. The CDR3, as DNA: TGTGCCAGCATCCCCCCTGCCGGGACACTAACCTACGAGCAGTACTTC. Residues: CASIPPAGTLTYEQYF. Filled out from reference TRBV11-2 and TRBJ2-7, the complete variable domain reads EAGVAQSPRYKIIEKRQSVAFWCNPISGHATLYWYQQILGQGPKLLIQFQNNGVVDDSQLPKDRFSAERLKGVDSTLKIQPAKLEDSAVYLCASIPPAGTLTYEQYFGPGTRLTVT.